This T cell receptor (beta chain) was observed in a study of response to subunit inactivated influenza vaccine. A single record per CDR3 protein comes from TCRdb applying MiXCR to the RT-PCR reads. The repertoire holds hundreds of thousands of distinct CDR3 sequences, with 14% as singletons. The study's findings and limits: With each seasonal influenza vaccination, the authors suggested, few new T cells are recruited.

This clonotype was seen a few times. Its target is unknown. This CDR3 region has 14 residues. The germline V gene encodes CDR1 GTSNPN and CDR2 SVGIG (reference sequence). V was clipped by 0 bases and J by 2 bases, with 10 bases between them. The genes are TRBV30 and TRBJ1-2; the D is unclear. The sample here was PBMCs from blood, taken less than 15 days before vaccination. The receptor comes from a man aged 50 or older who received an inactivated influenza vaccine. CDR3 sequence reads: CAWSVQHTNYGYTF. In DNA, the CDR3 is TGTGCCTGGAGTGTACAACACACAAACTATGGCTACACCTTC.